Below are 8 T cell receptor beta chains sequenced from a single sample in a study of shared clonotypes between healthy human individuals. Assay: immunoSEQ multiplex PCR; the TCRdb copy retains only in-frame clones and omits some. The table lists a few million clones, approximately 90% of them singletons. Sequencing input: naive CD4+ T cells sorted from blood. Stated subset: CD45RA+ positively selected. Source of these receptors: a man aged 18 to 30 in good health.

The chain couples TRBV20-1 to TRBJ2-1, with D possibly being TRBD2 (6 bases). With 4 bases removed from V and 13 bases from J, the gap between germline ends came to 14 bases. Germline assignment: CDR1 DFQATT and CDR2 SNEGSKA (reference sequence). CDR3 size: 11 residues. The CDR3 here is CSAKEAGRQFF. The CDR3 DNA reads TGCAGTGCTAAAGAGGCGGGACGACAGTTCTTC.

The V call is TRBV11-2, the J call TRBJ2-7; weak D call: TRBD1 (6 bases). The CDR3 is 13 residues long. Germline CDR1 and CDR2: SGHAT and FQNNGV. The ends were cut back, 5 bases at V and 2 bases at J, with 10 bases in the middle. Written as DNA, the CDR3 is TGTGCCAGCAGCGCCGGACAGCCCTACGAGCAGTACTTC. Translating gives CASSAGQPYEQYF. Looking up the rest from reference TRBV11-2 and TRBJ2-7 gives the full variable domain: EAGVAQSPRYKIIEKRQSVAFWCNPISGHATLYWYQQILGQGPKLLIQFQNNGVVDDSQLPKDRFSAERLKGVDSTLKIQPAKLEDSAVYLCASSAGQPYEQYFGPGTRLTVT.

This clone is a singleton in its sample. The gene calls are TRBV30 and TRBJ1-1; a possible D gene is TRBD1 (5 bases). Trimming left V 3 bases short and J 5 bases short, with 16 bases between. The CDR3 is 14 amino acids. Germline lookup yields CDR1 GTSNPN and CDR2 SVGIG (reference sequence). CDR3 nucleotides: TGTGCCTGGAGCCTCCCGCTGGGGGTAACTGAAGCTTTCTTT. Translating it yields CAWSLPLGVTEAFF.

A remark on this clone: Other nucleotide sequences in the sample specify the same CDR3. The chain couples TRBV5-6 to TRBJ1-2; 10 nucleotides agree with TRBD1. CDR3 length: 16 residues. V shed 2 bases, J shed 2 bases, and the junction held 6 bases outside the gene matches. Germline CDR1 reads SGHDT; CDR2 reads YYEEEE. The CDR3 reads CASSFLRTGGNYGYTF. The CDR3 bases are TGTGCCAGCAGCTTCCTCCGGACAGGGGGGAACTATGGCTACACCTTC.

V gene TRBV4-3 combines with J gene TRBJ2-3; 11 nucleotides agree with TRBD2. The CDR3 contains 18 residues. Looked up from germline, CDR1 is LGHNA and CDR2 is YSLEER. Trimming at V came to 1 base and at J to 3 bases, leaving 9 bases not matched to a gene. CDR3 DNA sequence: TGCGCCAGCAGCCAAGGCACCAAGCTAGCGGGAGGTACAGATACGCAGTATTTT. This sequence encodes CASSQGTKLAGGTDTQYF.

The CDR3 region is CASRRGTDTQYF. CDR3 in DNA: TGTGCCAGCAGGAGGGGCACAGATACGCAGTATTTT. The chain is built from TRBV5-4 and TRBJ2-3; possible D gene TRBD2, 5 bases. Trimming took off 5 bases at V and 1 base at J, with 5 bases between the two ends. The length of the CDR3 is 12 residues. Germline V gene data show CDR1 as SGHNT and CDR2 as YYREEE (reference sequence).

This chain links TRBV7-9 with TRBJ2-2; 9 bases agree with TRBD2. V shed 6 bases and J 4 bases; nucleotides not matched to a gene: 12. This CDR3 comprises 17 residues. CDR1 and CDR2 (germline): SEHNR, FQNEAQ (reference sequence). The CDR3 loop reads CASSQLGGRAATGELFF. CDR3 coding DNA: TGTGCCAGCAGTCAATTGGGCGGGAGGGCCGCCACCGGGGAGCTGTTTTTT.

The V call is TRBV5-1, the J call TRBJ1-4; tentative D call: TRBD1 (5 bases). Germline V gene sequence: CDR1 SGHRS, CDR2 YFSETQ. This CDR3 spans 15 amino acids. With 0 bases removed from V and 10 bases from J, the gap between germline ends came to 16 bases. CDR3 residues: CASSLAPDTSGKLFF. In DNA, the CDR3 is TGCGCCAGCAGCTTGGCCCCGGACACATCTGGAAAACTGTTTTTT.